The next 13 T cell receptor beta chains were all read from a single sample in a study of response to subunit inactivated influenza vaccine. TCRdb reanalysed the RT-PCR reads using MiXCR and keeps one entry per CDR3 protein. The table shows more than 700,000 distinct CDR3 sequences, with approximately 21% occurring only once. This sample comprised PBMCs from blood, obtained roughly 5 days after vaccination. All receptors derive from a man aged 45-60 years who received an inactivated influenza vaccine.

This sequence joins TRBV20-1 and TRBJ1-1; D remains unclear. Germline V gene data show CDR1 as DFQATT and CDR2 as SNEGSKA (reference sequence). This CDR3 comprises 12 residues. V gave up 1 base and J gave up 2 bases, with 5 bases separating them. CDR3: CSARAINTEAFF. CDR3 coding DNA: TGCAGTGCTAGAGCTATAAACACTGAAGCTTTCTTT.

The chain couples TRBV4-2 to TRBJ2-5; D possibly corresponds to TRBD1 (6 bases). The germline gives CDR1 LGHNA, CDR2 YNFKEQ. Trimming pared 1 base from V and 7 bases from J, leaving 13 bases between. CDR3 size: 14 residues. In nucleotides, the CDR3 is TGTGCCAGCAGCCAAGGTACAGGGACGGGGACCCAGTACTTC. Encoded protein: CASSQGTGTGTQYF.

The V call is TRBV3-1, the J call TRBJ2-7; either TRBD1 or TRBD2 may fit D (5 bases each). This CDR3 comprises 18 residues. Germline V gene sequence: CDR1 LGHDT, CDR2 YNNKEL (reference sequence). The V end lost 0 bases, the J end lost 0 bases, and 18 bases lay between the germline ends. CDR3 bases: TGTGCCAGCAGCCAAGATACGTGGCAGGGACCGAGCTCCTACGAGCAGTACTTC. Residues: CASSQDTWQGPSSYEQYF.

This clonotype was observed a few times. This rearrangement joins TRBV29-1 to TRBJ2-2; D is perhaps TRBD1 (5 bases). Trimming removed 2 bases from V and 4 bases from J, with 11 bases in between. CDR1 SQVTM and CDR2 ANQGSEA come from the germline V gene. The CDR3 is 14 residues long. DNA for the CDR3: TGCAGCGTTGAACCAGGGATAGGCACCGGGGAGCTGTTTTTT. This encodes CSVEPGIGTGELFF.

This clonotype showed up just a few times. The rearrangement uses TRBV3-1 and TRBJ2-1; a possible D gene is TRBD2 (7 bases). This CDR3 is 14 amino acids long. The germline V gene has CDR1 LGHDT and CDR2 YNNKEL (reference sequence). V lost 2 bases and J 6 bases, leaving 11 bases between the germline ends. The CDR3 loop is CASSQPGGPNEQFF. CDR3 in DNA: TGTGCCAGCAGCCAACCCGGGGGGCCCAATGAGCAGTTCTTC.

This rearrangement joins TRBV5-1 to TRBJ2-2; no definite D call. Germline CDR1 SGHRS, CDR2 YFSETQ. The CDR3 spans 16 residues. The V and J ends lost 2 bases and 1 base respectively, with 12 bases between them. The CDR3: CASSFEVVGNTGELFF. The CDR3 nucleotides read TGCGCCAGCAGCTTCGAAGTGGTCGGGAACACCGGGGAGCTGTTTTTT.

This clonotype came up a few times. V gene TRBV5-6 combines with J gene TRBJ2-7; 7 bases align to TRBD1. The CDR3 sequence is 12 residues long. V was pared by 5 bases and J by 4 bases, with 3 bases of the junction left unmatched. Germline V lookup: CDR1 SGHDT, CDR2 YYEEEE. The CDR3 coding sequence is TGTGCCAGCAGACGGACAGGTTACGAGCAGTACTTC. Its protein is CASRRTGYEQYF.

The V gene is TRBV2, the J gene TRBJ2-1; the D call may be TRBD1 or TRBD2 (5 bases each). Trimming stripped 8 bases from V and 9 bases from J, with 11 bases between. Germline V gene sequence: CDR1 SNHLY, CDR2 FYNNEI. The CDR3 has 11 residues. CDR3 protein: CASGGSIEQFF. CDR3 nucleotide sequence: TGTGCCAGCGGGGGATCGATTGAGCAGTTCTTC. Looking up the rest from reference TRBV2 and TRBJ2-1 gives the full variable domain: EPEVTQTPSHQVTQMGQEVILRCVPISNHLYFYWYRQILGQKVEFLVSFYNNEISEKSEIFDDQFSVERPDGSNFTLKIRSTKLEDSAMYFCASGGSIEQFFGPGTRLTVL.

The sample holds many counts of this clonotype. CDR3 protein: CSARTGVGTQYF. CDR3 DNA sequence: TGCAGTGCACGGACAGGGGTGGGCACGCAGTACTTC. V gene TRBV20-1 combines with J gene TRBJ2-7; 9 bases are a match to TRBD1. Trimming took 6 bases from V and 9 from J; bases not matched to a gene: 9. This CDR3 region has 12 residues. Germline CDR1 is DFQATT and CDR2 is SNEGSKA (reference sequence).

For the CDR3, the DNA is TGTGCCATCGGCCCGGGGCACCAAGAGACCCAGTACTTC. This sequence encodes CAIGPGHQETQYF. V usage is TRBV5-6 and J usage is TRBJ2-5; the D gene could be TRBD1 or TRBD2 (5 bases each). Trimming cost V 9 bases and J 0 bases, with 12 bases left between them. The CDR3 runs 13 residues. CDR1 and CDR2 from the germline V gene are SGHDT and YYEEEE. Complete variable domain (other parts from reference TRBV5-6 and TRBJ2-5): DAGVTQSPTHLIKTRGQQVTLRCSPKSGHDTVSWYQQALGQGPQFIFQYYEEEERQRGNFPDRFSGHQFPNYSSELNVNALLLGDSALYLCAIGPGHQETQYFGPGTRLLVL.

This chain uses TRBV20-1 with TRBJ2-2, with D maybe TRBD1 (6 bases). This CDR3 comprises 14 residues. From germline, CDR1 is DFQATT and CDR2 SNEGSKA (reference sequence). The ends were cut back, 6 bases at V and 1 base at J, with 12 bases in the middle. The CDR3 reads CSAAGTRNTGELFF. The CDR3 DNA follows: TGCAGTGCCGCCGGGACACGGAACACCGGGGAGCTGTTTTTT.

This clonotype was observed a handful of times. V is TRBV2 and J is TRBJ2-1, with 12 bases aligning to TRBD2. The V segment lost 5 bases and the J segment 0 bases; nucleotides outside the gene matches: 2. This CDR3 is 16 amino acids long. Per the germline V gene, CDR1 is SNHLY and CDR2 is FYNNEI. CDR3 sequence: CASSRLAGASYNEQFF. In DNA, the CDR3 is TGTGCCAGCAGTCGACTAGCGGGGGCCTCCTACAATGAGCAGTTCTTC.

This clonotype was counted only a few times. The chain uses TRBV4-3 and TRBJ2-3; 11 bases map to TRBD2. This CDR3 is built from 16 residues. The J segment lost 6 bases and the V segment lost 2 bases, leaving 7 bases of the junction unmatched. Germline CDR1 is LGHNA and CDR2 is YSLEER. This CDR3 is CASSQRVAGGPDTQYF. The CDR3 nucleotides are TGCGCCAGCAGCCAACGGGTAGCGGGGGGGCCGGATACGCAGTATTTT.